Following are 8 T cell receptor beta chains from one sample sequenced in a study of PD-L1 blockade in urothelial cancer. Time point here: peripheral blood 6 weeks after treatment start. Repertoires were generated with immunoSEQ multiplex PCR, while TCRdb's copy carries only in-frame clones and drops some. Counted here are around 30,000 clones, about 85% occurring once; the ten biggest clones make up around 3%. This material consisted of PBMCs, taken around atezolizumab (anti-PD-L1) treatment. The receptors were gathered from a man in his 70s with urothelial cancer.

This sequence joins TRBV7-2 and TRBJ2-5; 13 bases agree with TRBD2. Unmatched junction bases numbered 1, after V lost 4 bases and J lost 5 bases. The CDR3 sequence is 14 residues long. Per the germline V gene, CDR1 is SGHTA and CDR2 is FQGNSA. The CDR3 spells CASSSTSGGETQYF. For the CDR3, the DNA is TGTGCCAGCAGCTCGACTAGCGGGGGGGAGACCCAGTACTTC.

The chain has TRBV18 and TRBJ2-3; 8 positions match TRBD1. The CDR3 spans 15 residues. Germline assignment: CDR1 KGHSH and CDR2 LQKENI. With V trimmed by 5 bases and J by 0 bases, 4 bases remained unmatched. The CDR3, as DNA: TGTGCCAGCTCATTCCAGGGGGCGAGCACAGATACGCAGTATTTT. Translating it yields CASSFQGASTDTQYF.

This clone has only a few counts. The chain combines TRBV7-7 with TRBJ2-3, with D possibly TRBD2 on 5 matching bases. The length of the CDR3 is 14 residues. With 3 bases removed from V and 4 bases from J, the gap between germline ends came to 11 bases. Germline V gives CDR1 SSHAT, CDR2 FNYEAQ (reference sequence). The CDR3: CASSLRAPPDTQYF. DNA of the CDR3: TGTGCCAGCAGCTTGCGGGCTCCCCCAGATACGCAGTATTTT.

The gene calls are TRBV28 and TRBJ1-1; D remains unclear. CDR3 length: 14 amino acids. The V end lost 2 bases, the J end lost 3 bases, and 10 bases lay between the germline ends. The germline V gene has CDR1 MDHEN and CDR2 SYDVKM. CDR3 region: CASSLVQSHTEAFF. The CDR3 DNA reads as TGTGCCAGCAGTTTAGTACAAAGTCACACTGAAGCTTTCTTT.

The chain links TRBV13 to TRBJ2-1; the D gene is possibly TRBD1 (6 bases). The germline V gene encodes CDR1 PRHDT and CDR2 FYEKMQ (reference sequence). The CDR3 consists of 16 residues. Trimming cost V 5 bases and J 8 bases, with 22 bases left between them. The DNA of the CDR3 is TGTGCCAGCAGCCCGACGCCGGGACACCTTCTTGATGAGCAGTTCTTC. This translates into CASSPTPGHLLDEQFF.

The V gene is TRBV28, the J gene TRBJ1-1; D unclear. The germline V and J ends were trimmed by 3 bases and 6 bases, with 5 bases remaining between them. The CDR3 spans 11 residues. The germline gives CDR1 MDHEN, CDR2 SYDVKM. The CDR3 DNA is TGTGCCAGCAGTTTCCAATCTGAAGCTTTCTTT. Translation: CASSFQSEAFF.

This clone is termed large. J is TRBJ1-2 and V is TRBV6-5; D is unresolved. The CDR3 loop spans 13 amino acids. Germline V gives CDR1 MNHEY, CDR2 SVGAGI. The germline V and J ends were trimmed by 6 bases and 3 bases, with 11 bases remaining between them. The CDR3 DNA reads TGTGCCAGCAGCCCCCCGGGATACTATGGCTACACCTTC. Amino acid sequence: CASSPPGYYGYTF.

The chain uses TRBV5-4 and TRBJ1-1, with D perhaps matching TRBD1 (5 bases). CDR3 length: 13 amino acids. Germline lookup yields CDR1 SGHNT and CDR2 YYREEE (reference sequence). Trimming removed 3 bases at V and 8 bases at J, with 14 bases between. CDR3 sequence reads: CASSSGLMGEAFF. The CDR3 DNA follows: TGTGCCAGCAGCTCGGGACTAATGGGGGAAGCTTTCTTT.